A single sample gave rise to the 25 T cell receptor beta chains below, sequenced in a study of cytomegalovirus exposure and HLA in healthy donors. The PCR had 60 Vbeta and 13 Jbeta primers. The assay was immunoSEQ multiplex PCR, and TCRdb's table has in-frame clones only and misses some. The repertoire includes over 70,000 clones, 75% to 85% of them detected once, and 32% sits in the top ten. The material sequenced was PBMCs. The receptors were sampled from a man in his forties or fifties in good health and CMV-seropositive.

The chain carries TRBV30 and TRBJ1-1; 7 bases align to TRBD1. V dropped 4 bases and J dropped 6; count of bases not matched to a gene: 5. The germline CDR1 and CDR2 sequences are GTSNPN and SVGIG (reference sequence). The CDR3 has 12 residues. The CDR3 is CAWMTGFAEAFF. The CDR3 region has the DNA TGTGCCTGGATGACAGGGTTCGCTGAAGCTTTCTTT.

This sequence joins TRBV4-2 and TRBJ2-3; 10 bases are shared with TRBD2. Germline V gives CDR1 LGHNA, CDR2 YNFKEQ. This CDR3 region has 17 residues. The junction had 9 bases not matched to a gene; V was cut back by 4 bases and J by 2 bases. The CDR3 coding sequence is TGTGCCAGCAGCCTGGGTAATAGCGGGAGGTCCACAGATACGCAGTATTTT. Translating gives CASSLGNSGRSTDTQYF.

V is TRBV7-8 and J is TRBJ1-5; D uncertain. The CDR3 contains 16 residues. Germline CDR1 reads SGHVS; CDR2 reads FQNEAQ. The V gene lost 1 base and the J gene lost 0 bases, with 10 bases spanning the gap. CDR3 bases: TGTGCCAGCAGCTTAGAGAGGAGTTATAGCAATCAGCCCCAGCATTTT. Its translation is CASSLERSYSNQPQHF.

As DNA, the CDR3 is TGTGCCAGCTCACCACCAACTAGACAAGCCTCTGGGGCCAACGTCCTGACTTTC. It specifies CASSPPTRQASGANVLTF. The chain uses TRBV18 and TRBJ2-6, with D perhaps TRBD2 (5 bases). Germline CDR1 reads KGHSH; CDR2 reads LQKENI. The CDR3 is 18 amino acids. Trimming took off 0 bases at V and 0 bases at J, with 12 bases between the two ends.

CDR3: CASSLTGTESYEQYF. Here the CDR3 DNA reads TGCGCCAGCAGCCTTACCGGGACTGAGTCCTACGAGCAGTACTTC. The chain is built from TRBV4-1 and TRBJ2-7; tentative D call: TRBD2 (6 bases). Per the germline V gene, CDR1 is MGHRA and CDR2 is YSYEKL. The germline V and J ends were trimmed by 4 bases and 1 base, with 14 bases remaining between them. CDR3 length equals 15 residues.

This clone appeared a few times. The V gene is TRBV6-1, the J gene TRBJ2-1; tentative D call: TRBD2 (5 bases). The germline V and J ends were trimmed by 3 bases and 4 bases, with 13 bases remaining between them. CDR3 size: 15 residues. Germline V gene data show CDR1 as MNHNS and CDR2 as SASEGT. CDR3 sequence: CASSDAGPIYNEQFF. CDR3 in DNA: TGTGCCAGCAGTGACGCGGGCCCAATTTACAATGAGCAGTTCTTC.

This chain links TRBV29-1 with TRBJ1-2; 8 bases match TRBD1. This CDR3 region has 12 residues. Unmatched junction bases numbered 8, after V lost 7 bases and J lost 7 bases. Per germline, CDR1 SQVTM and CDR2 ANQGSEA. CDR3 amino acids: CSGGQGATGYTF. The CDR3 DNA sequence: TGCAGCGGGGGCCAGGGGGCAACTGGCTACACCTTC. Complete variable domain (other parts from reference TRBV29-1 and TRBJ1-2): SAVISQKPSRDICQRGTSLTIQCQVDSQVTMMFWYRQQPGQSLTLIATANQGSEATYESGFVIDKFPISRPNLTFSTLTVSNMSPEDSSIYLCSGGQGATGYTFGSGTRLTVV.

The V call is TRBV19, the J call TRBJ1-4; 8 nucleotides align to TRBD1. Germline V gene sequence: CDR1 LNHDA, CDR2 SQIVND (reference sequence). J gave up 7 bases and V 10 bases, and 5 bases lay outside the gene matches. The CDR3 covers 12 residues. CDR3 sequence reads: CATGQGVEKLFF. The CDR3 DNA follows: TGTGCCACCGGACAGGGTGTTGAAAAACTGTTTTTT.

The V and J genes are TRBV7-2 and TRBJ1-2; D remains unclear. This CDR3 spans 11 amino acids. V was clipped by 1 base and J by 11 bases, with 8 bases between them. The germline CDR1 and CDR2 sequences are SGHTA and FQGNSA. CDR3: CASSLEQLYTF. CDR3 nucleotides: TGTGCCAGCAGCTTAGAACAGCTTTACACCTTC. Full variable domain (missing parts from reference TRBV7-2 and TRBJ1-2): GAGVSQSPSNKVTEKGKDVELRCDPISGHTALYWYRQSLGQGLEFLIYFQGNSAPDKSGLPSDRFSAERTGGSVSTLTIQRTQQEDSAVYLCASSLEQLYTFGSGTRLTVV.

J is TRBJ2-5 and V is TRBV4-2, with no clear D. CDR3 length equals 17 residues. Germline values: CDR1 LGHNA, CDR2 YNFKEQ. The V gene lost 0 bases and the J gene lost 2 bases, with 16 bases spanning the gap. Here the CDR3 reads CASSQDSGFPGQETQYF. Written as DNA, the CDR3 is TGTGCCAGCAGCCAAGATAGTGGCTTCCCCGGGCAAGAGACCCAGTACTTC.

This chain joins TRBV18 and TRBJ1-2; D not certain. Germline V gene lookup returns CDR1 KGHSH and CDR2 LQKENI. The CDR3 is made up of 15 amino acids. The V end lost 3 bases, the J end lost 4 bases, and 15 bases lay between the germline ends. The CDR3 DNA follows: TGTGCCAGCTCACCTTTCCAGGCTTTTTCCTATGGCTACACCTTC. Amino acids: CASSPFQAFSYGYTF.

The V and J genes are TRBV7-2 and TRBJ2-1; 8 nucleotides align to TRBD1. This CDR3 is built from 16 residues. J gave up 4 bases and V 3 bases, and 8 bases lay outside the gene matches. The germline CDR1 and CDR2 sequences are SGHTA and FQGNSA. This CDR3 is CASSFRRQGFYNEQFF. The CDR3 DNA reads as TGTGCCAGCAGCTTTAGGAGACAGGGGTTTTACAATGAGCAGTTCTTC.

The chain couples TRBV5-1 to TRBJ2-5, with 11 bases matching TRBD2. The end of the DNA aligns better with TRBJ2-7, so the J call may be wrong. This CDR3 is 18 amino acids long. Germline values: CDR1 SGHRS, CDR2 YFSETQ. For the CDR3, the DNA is TGCGCCAGCAGCTTTCTGGCTAGCGGGAGGACTGCCTCCTACGAGCAGTACTTC. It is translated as CASSFLASGRTASYEQYF.

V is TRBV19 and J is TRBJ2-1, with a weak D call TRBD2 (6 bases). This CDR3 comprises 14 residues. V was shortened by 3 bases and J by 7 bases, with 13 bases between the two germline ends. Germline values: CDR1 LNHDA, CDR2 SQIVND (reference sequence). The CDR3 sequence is CASSMKRELNEQFF. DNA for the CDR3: TGTGCCAGTAGTATGAAACGGGAGTTAAATGAGCAGTTCTTC.

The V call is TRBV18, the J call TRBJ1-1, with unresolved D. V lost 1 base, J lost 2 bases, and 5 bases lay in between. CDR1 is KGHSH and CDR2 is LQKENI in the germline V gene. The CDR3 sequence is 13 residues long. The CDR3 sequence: CASSPRPNTEAFF. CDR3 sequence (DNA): TGTGCCAGCTCACCACGGCCAAACACTGAAGCTTTCTTT.

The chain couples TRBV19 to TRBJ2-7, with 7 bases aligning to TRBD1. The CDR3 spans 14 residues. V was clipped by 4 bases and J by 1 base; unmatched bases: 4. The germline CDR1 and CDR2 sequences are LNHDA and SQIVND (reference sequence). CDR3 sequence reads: CASSTWGQSYEQYF. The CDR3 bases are TGTGCCAGTAGTACCTGGGGACAGTCCTACGAGCAGTACTTC.

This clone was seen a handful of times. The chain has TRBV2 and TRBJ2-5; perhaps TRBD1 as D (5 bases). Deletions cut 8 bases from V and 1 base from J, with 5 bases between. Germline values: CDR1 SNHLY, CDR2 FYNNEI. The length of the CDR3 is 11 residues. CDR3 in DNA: TGTGCCAGCGACAGCCAAGAGACCCAGTACTTC. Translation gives CASDSQETQYF.

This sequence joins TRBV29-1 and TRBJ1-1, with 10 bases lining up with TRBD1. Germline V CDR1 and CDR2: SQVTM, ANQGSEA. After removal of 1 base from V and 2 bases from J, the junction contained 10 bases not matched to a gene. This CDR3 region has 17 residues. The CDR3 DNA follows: TGCAGCGTTGAAGCTAGCCCAAGGACAGGGGGAAACACTGAAGCTTTCTTT. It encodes CSVEASPRTGGNTEAFF.

CDR3 in amino acids: CASAPGAAGELFF. The CDR3 DNA follows: TGTGCCAGCGCCCCGGGTGCGGCCGGGGAGCTGTTTTTT. The genes are TRBV11-3 and TRBJ2-2; D is unresolved. The germline V and J ends were trimmed by 8 bases and 6 bases, with 13 bases remaining between them. This CDR3 spans 13 amino acids. The germline gives CDR1 SGHNT, CDR2 YENEEA.

The CDR3 sequence is CASRAGEQYF. The CDR3 region has the DNA TGTGCCAGCAGAGCAGGCGAGCAGTACTTC. The chain couples TRBV2 to TRBJ2-7; no clear D gene. This CDR3 has 10 amino acids. Deletions cut 6 bases from V and 6 bases from J, with 6 bases between. Germline assignment: CDR1 SNHLY and CDR2 FYNNEI. The whole variable domain, filled in from reference TRBV2 and TRBJ2-7, reads EPEVTQTPSHQVTQMGQEVILRCVPISNHLYFYWYRQILGQKVEFLVSFYNNEISEKSEIFDDQFSVERPDGSNFTLKIRSTKLEDSAMYFCASRAGEQYFGPGTRLTVT.

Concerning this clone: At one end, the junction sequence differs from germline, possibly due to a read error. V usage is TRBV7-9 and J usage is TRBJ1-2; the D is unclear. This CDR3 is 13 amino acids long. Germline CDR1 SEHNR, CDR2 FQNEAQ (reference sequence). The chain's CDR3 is CSSSRRGNYGYTF. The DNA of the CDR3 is TGTTCCAGCAGCCGAAGAGGGAACTATGGCTACACCTTC.

This CDR3 is CASSLARAGKGANVLTF. CDR3 nucleotide sequence: TGTGCCAGCAGCTTAGCTAGAGCAGGGAAAGGGGCCAACGTCCTGACTTTC. The chain carries TRBV7-9 and TRBJ2-6, with a tentative D call TRBD1 (5 bases). Germline loops: CDR1 SEHNR, CDR2 FQNEAQ (reference sequence). The length of the CDR3 is 17 residues. V lost 0 bases, J lost 4 bases, and 13 bases lay in between.

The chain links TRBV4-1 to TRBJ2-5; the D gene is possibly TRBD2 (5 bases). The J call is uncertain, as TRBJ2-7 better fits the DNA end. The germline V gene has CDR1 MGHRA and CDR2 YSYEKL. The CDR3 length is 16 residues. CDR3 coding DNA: TGCGCCAGCAGCCATCTTAGACTGGGGAGCTCCTACGAGCAGTACTTC. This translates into CASSHLRLGSSYEQYF.

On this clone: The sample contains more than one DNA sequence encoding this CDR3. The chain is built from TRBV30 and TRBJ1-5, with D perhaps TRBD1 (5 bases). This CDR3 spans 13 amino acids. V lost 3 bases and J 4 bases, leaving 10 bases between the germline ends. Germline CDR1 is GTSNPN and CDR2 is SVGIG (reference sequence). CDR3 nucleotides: TGTGCCTGGAGCCTCGGGGGAAATCAGCCCCAGCATTTT. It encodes CAWSLGGNQPQHF.

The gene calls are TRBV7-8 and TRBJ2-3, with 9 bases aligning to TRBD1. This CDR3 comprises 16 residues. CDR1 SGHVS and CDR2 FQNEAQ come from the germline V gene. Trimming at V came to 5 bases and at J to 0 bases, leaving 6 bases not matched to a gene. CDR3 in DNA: TGTGCCAGCAGCGTTACAGGGGGCTTTAGCACAGATACGCAGTATTTT. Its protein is CASSVTGGFSTDTQYF. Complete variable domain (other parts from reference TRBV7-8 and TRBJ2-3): GAGVSQSPRYKVAKRGQDVALRCDPISGHVSLFWYQQALGQGPEFLTYFQNEAQLDKSGLPSDRFFAERPEGSVSTLKIQRTQQEDSAVYLCASSVTGGFSTDTQYFGPGTRLTVL.